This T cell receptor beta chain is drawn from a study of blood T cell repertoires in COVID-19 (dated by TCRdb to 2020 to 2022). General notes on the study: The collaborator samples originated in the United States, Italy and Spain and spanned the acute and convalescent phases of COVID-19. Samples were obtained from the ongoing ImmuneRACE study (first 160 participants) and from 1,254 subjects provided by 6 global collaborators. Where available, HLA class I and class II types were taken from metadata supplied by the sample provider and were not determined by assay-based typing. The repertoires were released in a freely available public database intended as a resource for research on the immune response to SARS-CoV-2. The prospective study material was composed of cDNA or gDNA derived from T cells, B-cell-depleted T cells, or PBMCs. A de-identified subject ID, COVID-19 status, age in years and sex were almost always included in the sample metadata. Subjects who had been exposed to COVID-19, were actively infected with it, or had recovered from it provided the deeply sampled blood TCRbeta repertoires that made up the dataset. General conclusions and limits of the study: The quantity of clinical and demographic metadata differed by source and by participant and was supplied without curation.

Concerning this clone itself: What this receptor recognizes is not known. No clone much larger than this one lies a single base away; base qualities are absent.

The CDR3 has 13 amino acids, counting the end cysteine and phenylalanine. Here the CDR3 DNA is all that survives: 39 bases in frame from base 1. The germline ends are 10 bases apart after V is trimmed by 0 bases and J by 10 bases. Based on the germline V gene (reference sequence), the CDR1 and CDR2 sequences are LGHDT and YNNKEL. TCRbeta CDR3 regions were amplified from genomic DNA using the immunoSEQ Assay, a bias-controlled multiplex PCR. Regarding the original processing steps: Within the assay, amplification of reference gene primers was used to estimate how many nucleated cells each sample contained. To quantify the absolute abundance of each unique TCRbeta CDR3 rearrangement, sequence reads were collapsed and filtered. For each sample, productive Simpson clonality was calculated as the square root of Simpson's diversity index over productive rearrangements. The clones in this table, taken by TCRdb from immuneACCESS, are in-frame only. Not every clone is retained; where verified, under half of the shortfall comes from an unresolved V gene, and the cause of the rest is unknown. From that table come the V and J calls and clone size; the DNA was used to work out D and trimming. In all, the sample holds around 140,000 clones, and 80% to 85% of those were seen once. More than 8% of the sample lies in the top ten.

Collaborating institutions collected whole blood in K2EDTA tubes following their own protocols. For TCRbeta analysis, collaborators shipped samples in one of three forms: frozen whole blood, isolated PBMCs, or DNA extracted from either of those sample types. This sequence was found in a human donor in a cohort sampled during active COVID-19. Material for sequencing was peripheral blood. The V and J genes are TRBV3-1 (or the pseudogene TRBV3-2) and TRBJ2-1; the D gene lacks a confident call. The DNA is TGTGCCAGCAGCCAAGATAACGACTTAGAGCAGTTCTTC. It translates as CASSQDNDLEQFF.